This T cell receptor beta chain originates from a study of cytomegalovirus exposure and HLA in healthy donors. The CDR3 extends over 15 amino acids. Germline loops: CDR1 LNHDA, CDR2 SQIVND (reference sequence). J was trimmed by 2 bases and V by 5 bases; bases with no gene match: 6. This clone was detected only a few times. The sample has other DNA sequences that encode this CDR3 too. The method was immunoSEQ multiplex PCR; TCRdb's version includes in-frame clones alone and lacks a portion of them. The sample consists of under 130,000 clones, 70% to 90% of them appearing once. The TCR was taken from a woman aged 18 to 35 in good health and CMV-seropositive. Sequences were obtained from PBMCs. The chain carries TRBV19 and TRBJ2-7; 10 nucleotides agree with TRBD1. The CDR3 DNA reads TGTGCCAGTAGTGCAGCCGGGACAGGGGCCTACGAGCAGTACTTC. Its protein product is CASSAAGTGAYEQYF.